At least ten counts were recorded for the clone carrying this T cell receptor beta chain. Its matching antigen is unknown. TCR beta CDR3 sequences were amplified from RNA transcripts. First-round RT-PCR of the TCR CDR3 relied on the HTBI primer set. TCRdb processed the multiplex PCR reads anew with MiXCR; each CDR3 protein has one entry. The sample lists 600,000 to 650,000 distinct CDR3 sequences, about 17% seen once, with 3.5% to 4% in the top ten. This entry belongs to a study of T cells in Graves' hyperthyroidism and ophthalmopathy. Trimming cost V 3 bases and J 5 bases, with 19 bases left between them. The length of the CDR3 is 17 residues. Germline loops: CDR1 MNHEY, CDR2 SMNVEV (reference sequence). Regarding the study as a whole: In validation, the model predicted ophthalmopathy. These predictions came a median about 6 months before onset. Blood also carried most thyroid clonotypes expanded above 0.001. Ophthalmopathy and stable hyperthyroidism were told apart by a 13 V-J model.

Hyperthyroidism patients were newly diagnosed, had disease duration under 2 months, and were aged 18 to 65 years. The rearrangement uses TRBV27 and TRBJ2-2; the D gene is possibly TRBD1 (6 bases). The sample was blood. This clonotype was sampled from a woman in her 30s with Graves' hyperthyroidism. DNA of the CDR3: TGTGCCAGCAGTTTGTCGGGTGGGGGACACTTAACCGGGGAGCTGTTTTTT. Protein product: CASSLSGGGHLTGELFF.